This T cell receptor (beta chain) was captured by sequencing in a study of CD8 T cells in Susac syndrome. This CDR3 is 14 amino acids long. Looked up from germline, CDR1 is KGHSH and CDR2 is LQKENI. Deletions cut 6 bases from V and 5 bases from J, with 14 bases between. Multiple sclerosis controls were treatment-naive patients with stable or active relapsing-remitting disease. FACS was used to enrich TEMRA cells, whereas the CD8+ and CD4+ T cells were obtained by negative isolation. In its sample, this clonotype was seen once. The RNA, about 0.45 to 1 ug, was put through reverse transcription using random hexamers. MiXCR, applied by TCRdb to the immunoSEQ multiplex PCR reads, yields one record per CDR3 protein. The table includes some 200,000 distinct CDR3 sequences, more than 85% detected once.

The specimen was CD8+ T cells from PBMCs. V is TRBV18 and J is TRBJ2-1; a weak D match, TRBD2 (6 bases). The origin of this receptor is a human donor with multiple sclerosis. In nucleotides, the CDR3 is TGTGCCAGCTCCACTCCGGGACTCCACAATGAGCAGTTCTTC. Its protein product is CASSTPGLHNEQFF.